This TCR beta chain was found in a study of T-cell reconstitution after alpha-beta-depleted transplantation in children. It was with unique molecular identifiers that the TCRbeta library was prepared. TCRdb independently ran MiXCR on the PCR reads; one entry per CDR3 protein. The table has about 980,000 distinct CDR3 sequences, roughly 29% seen once. The table lists this clonotype with a few counts. Its cognate antigen is unknown. Broader study findings: The authors attributed T-cell counts and diversity one year after transplant mostly to newly produced T cells.

V was shortened by 7 bases and J by 4 bases, with 16 bases between the two germline ends. The length of the CDR3 is 14 residues. The starting material was PBMCs, mostly from graft donor cells, obtained 360 days after TCRalphabeta/CD19-depleted stem cell transplant. This sequence was found in a boy under three years old who had a stem cell transplant for SCID, so the T cells may come from the graft donor. The chain employs TRBV12-3 or TRBV12-4 and TRBJ1-1; D perhaps matches TRBD1 (5 bases). CDR3 sequence reads: CASTTKGRGTEAFF. In nucleotides, the CDR3 is TGTGCCAGCACCACGAAAGGAAGGGGCACTGAAGCTTTCTTT.